This T cell receptor beta chain came from a study of shared clonotypes between healthy human individuals. Study-wide results and limits: When compared with the clonotypes that were shared by all four sorted-subset donors, the non-shared clonotypes turned out to have lower generation probabilities.

The V and J ends lost 6 bases and 0 bases, in that order; junction bases with no gene match: 5. CDR3 size: 14 residues. The germline V gene encodes CDR1 MDHEN and CDR2 SYDVKM. On this clone: What it recognizes is unknown.

TCRdb's table, derived via immunoSEQ multiplex PCR, lists solely in-frame clones and lacks some. The table records roughly 1.4 million clones, just under 99% of them present only once. The study separated CD4+ cells into CD45RA+ naive and CD45RA-negative memory subsets. Sequencing was carried out using naive CD4+ T cells sorted from blood. This sample's subset: CD45RA+ positively selected. The source is a man younger than 45 in good health. This sequence joins TRBV28 and TRBJ2-7; TRBD1 matches at 7 bases. The CDR3 coding sequence is TGTGCCAGCAGCCACCGGGACAGCTCCTACGAGCAGTACTTC. It specifies CASSHRDSSYEQYF.